This paragraph reports one T cell receptor (beta chain). The record originates from a study of T cell responses to AZD1222 COVID-19 vaccine. The CDR3 runs to 15 residues. Germline loops: CDR1 SGHRS, CDR2 YFSETQ. V was cut by 1 base and J by 5 bases, with 16 bases left in between. Only in-frame clones appear in the TCRdb table, and some are missing; sequencing was by immunoSEQ multiplex PCR. The sample consists of some 250,000 clones, 90% to 95% of them appearing once. V usage is TRBV5-1 and J usage is TRBJ2-7; D is uncertain. The sequencing used peripheral blood, collected 28 days after the second AZD1222 dose. This TCR came from an adult who received the AZD1222 COVID-19 vaccine. The CDR3: CASSLSHTIRDEQYF. For the CDR3, the DNA is TGCGCCAGCAGCTTGTCCCACACAATAAGGGACGAGCAGTACTTC.